This T cell receptor beta chain is from a study of shared clonotypes between healthy human individuals. General study results and limits: Non-shared clonotypes showed lower generation probabilities than clonotypes common to all four donors.

Each cell subset's genomic DNA was divided evenly among several immunoSEQ plates. Profiling relied on immunoSEQ multiplex PCR, and the TCRdb table lists in-frame clones only, not all of them. The sample lists some 2,500,000 clones, around 90% seen once, with about 0.36% in the top ten. Naive CD45RA+ and memory CD45RA-negative subsets were split from CD4+ cells. On this clone: The antigen remains undetermined.

Sequenced: naive CD4+ T cells from PBMCs. Subset defined: CD45RA+ positively selected. The receptor was derived from a man between 18 and 35 years old in good health. Some clones in this sample may be carry-over from other donors' samples.

Written as DNA, the CDR3 is TGTGCTAGTGGTTTGGTACGGGTAGAACTAGCGGGAGTCTCCTACGAGCAGTACTTC. Residues: CASGLVRVELAGVSYEQYF. V is TRBV12-5 and J is TRBJ2-7, with 11 bases aligning to TRBD2. Germline CDR1 is LGHNT and CDR2 is FRNRAP. The CDR3 extends over 19 amino acids. The V and J ends lost 0 bases and 0 bases, in that order; junction bases with no gene match: 10.